This TCR beta chain comes out of a study of radiotherapy plus CTLA-4 blockade in lung cancer. Per the germline V gene, CDR1 is SGHTS and CDR2 is YDEGEE. V was cut by 4 bases and J by 5 bases, with 9 bases left in between. There are 12 residues in the CDR3. Profiling relied on immunoSEQ multiplex PCR, and the TCRdb table lists in-frame clones only, not all of them. The sample lists tens of thousands of clones; 70% were seen once. The sequence came from a human donor with non-small cell lung cancer who had stable disease on radiotherapy plus ipilimumab. The chain joins TRBV5-8 to TRBJ2-5, with unresolved D. Material: peripheral blood, obtained from a patient treated with radiotherapy plus ipilimumab. Here the CDR3 reads CASSPNWETQYF. The CDR3 DNA is TGTGCCAGCAGCCCTAATTGGGAGACCCAGTACTTC.